These 5 T cell receptor beta chains originate from one sample sequenced in a study of cytomegalovirus exposure and HLA in healthy donors. The PCR employed 60 Vbeta primers together with 13 Jbeta primers. The protocol was immunoSEQ multiplex PCR, while the TCRdb copy is restricted to in-frame clones and leaves out a portion. The sample records about 130,000 clones, about 75% being singletons. Sample: PBMCs. These receptors were collected from a middle-aged woman in good health and CMV-seronegative.

The rearrangement links TRBV6-5 to TRBJ2-7, with 7 bases that match TRBD2. The germline V gene has CDR1 MNHEY and CDR2 SVGAGI. With V trimmed by 0 bases and J by 6 bases, 8 bases remained unmatched. The CDR3 contains 15 residues. CDR3 in DNA: TGTGCCAGCAGTTACTCGTGGGGTTTAGCGGGCGAGCAGTACTTC. It encodes CASSYSWGLAGEQYF.

The V gene is TRBV29-1, the J gene TRBJ2-5; D is uncertain. CDR1 is SQVTM, CDR2 ANQGSEA, per germline. The V and J ends lost 7 bases and 10 bases respectively, with 13 bases between them. The CDR3 is 10 residues long. The CDR3 DNA reads TGCAGCGCCAAAAATCTCTACCAGTACTTC. Its translation is CSAKNLYQYF.

Note on this clone: Relative to the germline gene, one junction end is altered; a read error may explain this. The gene calls are TRBV2 and TRBJ1-5, with 8 bases aligning to TRBD1. The CDR3 is 14 amino acids. CDR1 and CDR2 from the germline V gene are SNHLY and FYNNEI. This chain's CDR3 is CASSRDRGNQPRHF. Here the CDR3 DNA reads TGTGCCAGCAGCCGTGACAGGGGCAATCAGCCCCGGCATTTT.

The chain has TRBV5-1 and TRBJ2-1, with 7 bases identical to TRBD1. Looked up from germline, CDR1 is SGHRS and CDR2 is YFSETQ. V shed 4 bases and J 6 bases; nucleotides not matched to a gene: 7. The length of the CDR3 is 14 residues. The CDR3 reads CASSGGQASNEQFF. The CDR3 DNA reads as TGCGCCAGCAGCGGTGGACAGGCCAGCAATGAGCAGTTCTTC.

V gene TRBV6-4 combines with J gene TRBJ1-1; 7 bases fit TRBD1. V shed 6 bases, J shed 0 bases, and the junction held 4 bases outside the gene matches. Germline V lookup: CDR1 MRHNA, CDR2 SNTAGT. The CDR3 totals 14 residues. The CDR3 DNA follows: TGTGCCAGCAGGGAGGACAGGTTGAACACTGAAGCTTTCTTT. This encodes CASREDRLNTEAFF.